The 3 T cell receptor beta chains reported below all come from one sample, sequenced in a study of PD-1 blockade in classical Hodgkin lymphoma. All trial patients relapsed after autologous stem cell transplantation. Profiled with immunoSEQ multiplex PCR; TCRdb holds only in-frame clones, not every one. This sample carries under 30,000 clones, around 69% of them seen once, and the ten largest clones take about a sixth. The specimen was peripheral blood mononuclear cells (PBMCs), collected at baseline. The source is a human donor with classical Hodgkin lymphoma.

The V call is TRBV5-6, the J call TRBJ2-2; tentative D call: TRBD2 (6 bases). The length of the CDR3 is 13 residues. CDR1 and CDR2 (germline): SGHDT, YYEEEE. Deletions cut 0 bases from V and 6 bases from J, with 6 bases between. For the CDR3, the DNA is TGTGCCAGCAGCTTGGGGGGGGCCGGGGAGCTGTTTTTT. Its translation is CASSLGGAGELFF.

This chain joins TRBV5-1 and TRBJ2-7, with 13 bases lining up with TRBD2. Germline V gene lookup returns CDR1 SGHRS and CDR2 YFSETQ. V was clipped by 3 bases and J by 5 bases; unmatched bases: 5. The CDR3 is 15 amino acids. CDR3 in DNA: TGCGCCAGCAGCTACGGACTAGCGGGAGCTAACGAGCAGTACTTC. Amino acids: CASSYGLAGANEQYF.

CDR3 DNA: TGTGCCAGCAGCAAGGGTATCTCCACAGATACGCAGTATTTT. Protein product: CASSKGISTDTQYF. This chain connects TRBV6-5 to TRBJ2-3; D gene ambiguous. This CDR3 has 14 residues. Germline V gene lookup returns CDR1 MNHEY and CDR2 SVGAGI. Trimming removed 6 bases from V and 2 bases from J, with 12 bases in between.